This section outlines one TCR beta chain sequence together with its context. Amplification used 60 Vbeta primers and 13 Jbeta primers. Sequenced by immunoSEQ multiplex PCR; TCRdb stores in-frame clones only, minus some. The sample holds roughly 200,000 clones, 70% to 85% seen once. The ends were cut back, 5 bases at V and 2 bases at J, with 11 bases in the middle. This CDR3 spans 14 amino acids. Germline CDR1 and CDR2: SEHNR and FQNEAQ (reference sequence). These data originate in a study of cytomegalovirus exposure and HLA in healthy donors. This TCR came from a woman aged 25-40 years in good health and CMV-seropositive. Specimen: PBMCs. V is TRBV7-9 and J is TRBJ2-3; tentative D call: TRBD1 (5 bases). The CDR3 protein is CASSPQTATDTQYF. In DNA, the CDR3 is TGTGCCAGCAGCCCCCAGACAGCCACAGATACGCAGTATTTT.